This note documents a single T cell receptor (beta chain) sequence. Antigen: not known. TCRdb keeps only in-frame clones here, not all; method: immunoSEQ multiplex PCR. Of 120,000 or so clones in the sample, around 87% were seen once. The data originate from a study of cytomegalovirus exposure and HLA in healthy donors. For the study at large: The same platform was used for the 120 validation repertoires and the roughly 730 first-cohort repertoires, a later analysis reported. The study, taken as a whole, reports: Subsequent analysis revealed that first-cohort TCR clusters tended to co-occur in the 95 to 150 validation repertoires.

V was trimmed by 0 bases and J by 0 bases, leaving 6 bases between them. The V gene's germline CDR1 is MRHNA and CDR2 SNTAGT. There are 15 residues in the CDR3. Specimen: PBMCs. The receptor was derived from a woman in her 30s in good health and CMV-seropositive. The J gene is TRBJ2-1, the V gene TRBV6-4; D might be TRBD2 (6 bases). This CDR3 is CASSDSSGSYNEQFF. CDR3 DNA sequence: TGTGCCAGCAGTGACTCTAGCGGCTCCTACAATGAGCAGTTCTTC.